The 15 T cell receptor beta chains in this list originate from one sample, sequenced in a study of human CD8 memory T cell subsets. It was UMI-labeled 5' RACE by which the TCR beta libraries were made. From its re-call of the 5' RACE reads, TCRdb lists each CDR3 protein once, without DNA. Its table records about 10,000 distinct CDR3 sequences. The sequenced sample consisted of CD8+ T cells from PBMCs. Receptor source: a human donor in good health.

The rearrangement links TRBV12-3 or TRBV12-4 to TRBJ2-7; as DNA is missing, the TRBD2 call by TCRdb cannot be tested. This CDR3 spans 14 amino acids. CDR3 loop: CASSPVGGTYEQYF.

This chain uses TRBV10-2 with TRBJ2-3; TCRdb proposes TRBD1, but this gene call is untestable without DNA. This CDR3 has 14 amino acids. Germline CDR1 WSHSY, CDR2 SAAADI. CDR3 sequence: CASSAGRATDTQYF.

V gene TRBV6-6 combines with J gene TRBJ1-5. The CDR3 runs to 14 residues. The V gene's germline CDR1 is MNHNY and CDR2 SVGAGI (reference sequence). CDR3 loop: CASSERLSNQPQHF.

The V and J genes are TRBV4-3 and TRBJ2-1; the D gene TCRdb calls, TRBD1, cannot be checked with no DNA. The CDR3 runs 15 residues. CDR1 is LGHNA, CDR2 YSLEER, per germline. Here the CDR3 reads CASSLTGVTFDEQFF.

The rearrangement uses TRBV11-2 and TRBJ2-1; TCRdb's D call of TRBD1 is untestable without DNA. This CDR3 has 15 amino acids. Germline CDR1 reads SGHAT; CDR2 reads FQNNGV. The CDR3 region is CASSLEGVTYNEQFF.

This chain links TRBV20-1 with TRBJ2-5. The CDR3 sequence is 13 residues long. CDR1 and CDR2 (germline): DFQATT, SNEGSKA (reference sequence). CDR3 sequence reads: CSAITGFQETQYF.

The chain employs TRBV14 and TRBJ1-2. The CDR3 is 15 amino acids. Germline V gene data show CDR1 as SGHDN and CDR2 as FVKESK. CDR3: CASSQFSGIFYGYTF.

The J gene is TRBJ2-1, the V gene TRBV5-1; TCRdb outputs TRBD2, but without DNA this stays unchecked. This CDR3 has 14 amino acids. Germline V CDR1 and CDR2: SGHRS, YFSETQ. This CDR3 reads CASSPRAQHNEQFF.

The chain recombines TRBV30 with TRBJ2-1. This CDR3 spans 13 amino acids. Germline assignment: CDR1 GTSNPN and CDR2 SVGIG (reference sequence). The CDR3 loop reads CAWSVSLTSEQFF.

This chain connects TRBV14 to TRBJ2-7; the TRBD2 assignment by TCRdb is unverifiable without DNA. The germline gives CDR1 SGHDN, CDR2 FVKESK. This CDR3 has 14 amino acids. The CDR3 protein is CASSPLAGNYEQYF. Together with reference TRBV14 and TRBJ2-7, the CDR3 gives the full variable domain: EAGVTQFPSHSVIEKGQTVTLRCDPISGHDNLYWYRRVMGKEIKFLLHFVKESKQDESGMPNNRFLAERTGGTYSTLKVQPAELEDSGVYFCASSPLAGNYEQYFGPGTRLTVT.

CDR3 protein: CASSPDRADNEQFF. The chain has TRBV7-8 and TRBJ2-1; TCRdb outputs TRBD1, but without DNA this stays unchecked. Germline V gene data show CDR1 as SGHVS and CDR2 as FQNEAQ. The CDR3 length is 14 residues.

CDR3 sequence: CASSLTPSGYNEQFF. The rearrangement uses TRBV7-3 and TRBJ2-1; the D gene TCRdb calls, TRBD2, cannot be checked with no DNA. The germline V gene encodes CDR1 SGHTA and CDR2 FQGTGA. This CDR3 region has 15 residues.

V is TRBV24-1 and J is TRBJ2-3; TCRdb designates TRBD2, a call that cannot be tested without DNA. The CDR3 is 16 residues long. The germline V gene has CDR1 KGHDR and CDR2 SFDVKD. The chain's CDR3 is CATSGLAGGGTDTQYF.

The chain employs TRBV15 and TRBJ1-1. Germline V gene data show CDR1 as LNHNV and CDR2 as YYDKDF (reference sequence). This CDR3 has 12 residues. The CDR3 region is CATSRENTEAFF.

The gene calls are TRBV7-9 and TRBJ1-5; the D gene TCRdb calls, TRBD1, cannot be checked with no DNA. This CDR3 spans 15 amino acids. CDR1 is SEHNR and CDR2 is FQNEAQ in the germline V gene (reference sequence). The CDR3 spells CASSQGTGLNQPQHF.